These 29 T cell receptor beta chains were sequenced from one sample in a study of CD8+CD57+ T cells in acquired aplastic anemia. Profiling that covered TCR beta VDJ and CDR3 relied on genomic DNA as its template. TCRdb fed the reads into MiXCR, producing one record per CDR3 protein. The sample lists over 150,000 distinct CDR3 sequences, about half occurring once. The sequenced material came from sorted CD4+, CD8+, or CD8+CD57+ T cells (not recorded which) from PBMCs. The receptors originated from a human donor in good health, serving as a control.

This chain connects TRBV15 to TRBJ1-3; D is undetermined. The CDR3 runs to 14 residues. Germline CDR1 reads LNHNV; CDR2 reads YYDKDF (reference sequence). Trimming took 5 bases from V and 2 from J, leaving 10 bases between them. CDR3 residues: CATSVRYPGNTIYF. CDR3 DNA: TGTGCCACCAGCGTACGCTACCCTGGAAACACCATATATTTT.

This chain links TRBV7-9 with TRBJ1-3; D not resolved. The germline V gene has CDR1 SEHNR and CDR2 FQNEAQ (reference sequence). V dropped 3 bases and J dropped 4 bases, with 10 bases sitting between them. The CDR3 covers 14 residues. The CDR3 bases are TGTGCCAGCAGCTTTGACAAGGGAGGAAACACCATATATTTT. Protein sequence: CASSFDKGGNTIYF.

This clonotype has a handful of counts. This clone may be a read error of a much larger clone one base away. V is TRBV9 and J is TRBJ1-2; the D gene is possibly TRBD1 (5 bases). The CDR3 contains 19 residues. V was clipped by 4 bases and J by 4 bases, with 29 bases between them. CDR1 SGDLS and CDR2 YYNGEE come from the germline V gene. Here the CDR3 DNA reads TGTGCCAGCAGCCTTGTGGGGCAGGAGGGTGTTTTTGGAGTCTATGGCTACACCTTC. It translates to CASSLVGQEGVFGVYGYTF.

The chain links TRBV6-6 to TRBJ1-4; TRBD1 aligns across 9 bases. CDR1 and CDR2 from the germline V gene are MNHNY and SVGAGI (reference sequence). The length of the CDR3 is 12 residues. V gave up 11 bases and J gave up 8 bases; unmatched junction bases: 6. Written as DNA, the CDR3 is TGTGCCGCGGGACAGGGAGCGGAAAAACTGTTTTTT. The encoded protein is CAAGQGAEKLFF.

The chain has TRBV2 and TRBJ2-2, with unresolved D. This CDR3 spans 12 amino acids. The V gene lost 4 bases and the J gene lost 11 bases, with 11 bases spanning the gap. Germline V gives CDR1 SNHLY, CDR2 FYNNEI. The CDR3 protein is CASSGSPYELFF. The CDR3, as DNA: TGTGCCAGCAGTGGGAGCCCCTACGAGCTGTTTTTT.

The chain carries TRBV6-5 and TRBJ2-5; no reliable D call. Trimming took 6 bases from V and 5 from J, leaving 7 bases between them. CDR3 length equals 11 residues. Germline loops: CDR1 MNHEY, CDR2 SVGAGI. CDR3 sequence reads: CASRSLETQYF. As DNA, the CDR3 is TGTGCCAGCAGATCCCTGGAGACCCAGTACTTC.

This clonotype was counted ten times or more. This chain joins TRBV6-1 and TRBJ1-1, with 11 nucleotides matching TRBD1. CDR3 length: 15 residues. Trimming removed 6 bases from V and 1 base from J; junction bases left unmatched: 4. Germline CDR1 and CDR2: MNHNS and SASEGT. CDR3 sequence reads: CASRTGTGGNTEAFF. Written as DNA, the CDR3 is TGTGCCAGCAGAACCGGGACAGGGGGGAACACTGAAGCTTTCTTT.

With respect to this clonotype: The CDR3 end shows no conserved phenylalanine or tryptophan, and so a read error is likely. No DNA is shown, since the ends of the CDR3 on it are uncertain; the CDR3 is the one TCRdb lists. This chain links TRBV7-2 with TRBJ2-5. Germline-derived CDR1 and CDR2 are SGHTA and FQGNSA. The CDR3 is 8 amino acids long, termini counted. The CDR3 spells CASSLGIS.

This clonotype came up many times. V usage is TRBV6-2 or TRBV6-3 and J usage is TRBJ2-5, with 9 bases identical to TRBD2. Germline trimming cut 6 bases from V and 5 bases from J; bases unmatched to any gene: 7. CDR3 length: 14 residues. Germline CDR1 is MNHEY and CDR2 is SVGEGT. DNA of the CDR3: TGTGCCAGCAGAGCCCTAGCGGGGAAGGAGACCCAGTACTTC. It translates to CASRALAGKETQYF.

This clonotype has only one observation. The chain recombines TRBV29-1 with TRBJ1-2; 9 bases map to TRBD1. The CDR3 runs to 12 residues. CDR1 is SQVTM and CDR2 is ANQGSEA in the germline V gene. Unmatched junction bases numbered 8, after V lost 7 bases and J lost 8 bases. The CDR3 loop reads CSGTGGSGGYTF. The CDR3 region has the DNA TGCAGCGGAACAGGGGGCTCTGGGGGCTACACCTTC.

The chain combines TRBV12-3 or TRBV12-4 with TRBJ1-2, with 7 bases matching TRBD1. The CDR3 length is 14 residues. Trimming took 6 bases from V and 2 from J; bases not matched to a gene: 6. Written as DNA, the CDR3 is TGTGCCAGCAGGCAAACAGGGGAGAACTATGGCTACACCTTC. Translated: CASRQTGENYGYTF.

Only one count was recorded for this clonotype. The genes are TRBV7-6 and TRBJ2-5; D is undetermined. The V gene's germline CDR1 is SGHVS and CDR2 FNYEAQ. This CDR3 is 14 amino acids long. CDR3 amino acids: CAKNSGPKEETQYF. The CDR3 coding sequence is TGTGCTAAGAACTCCGGGCCTAAGGAAGAGACCCAGTACTTC. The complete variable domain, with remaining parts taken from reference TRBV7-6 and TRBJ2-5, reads GAGVSQSPRYKVTKRGQDVALRCDPISGHVSLYWYRQALGQGPEFLTYFNYEAQQDKSGLPNDRFSAERPEGSISTLTIQRTEQRDSAMYRCAKNSGPKEETQYFGPGTRLLVL.

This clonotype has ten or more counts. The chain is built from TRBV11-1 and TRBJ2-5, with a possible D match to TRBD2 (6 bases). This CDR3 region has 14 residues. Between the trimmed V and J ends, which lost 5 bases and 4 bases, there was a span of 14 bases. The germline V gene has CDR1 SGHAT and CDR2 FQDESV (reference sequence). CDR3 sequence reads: CASSPRLEGETQYF. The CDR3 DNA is TGTGCCAGCAGCCCACGACTAGAGGGAGAGACCCAGTACTTC.

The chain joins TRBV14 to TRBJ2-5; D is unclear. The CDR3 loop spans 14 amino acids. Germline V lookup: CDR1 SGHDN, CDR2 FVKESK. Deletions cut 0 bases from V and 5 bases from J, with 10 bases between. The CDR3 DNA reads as TGTGCCAGCAGCCAAGAGTACTTGCGGGAGACCCAGTACTTC. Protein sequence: CASSQEYLRETQYF.

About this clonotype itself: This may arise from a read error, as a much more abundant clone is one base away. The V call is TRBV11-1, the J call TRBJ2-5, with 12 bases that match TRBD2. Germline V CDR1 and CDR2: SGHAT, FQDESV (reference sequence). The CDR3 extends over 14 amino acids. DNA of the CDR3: TGTGCCCGCAGCCCTAGCGGGGGGGCAGAGACCCAGTACTTC. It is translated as CARSPSGGAETQYF.

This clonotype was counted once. In nucleotides, the CDR3 is TGCAGTGCTAGAGATCGCGCTAGCGGCGGCTTGGGGCAGTTCTTC. This encodes CSARDRASGGLGQFF. The V call is TRBV20-1, the J call TRBJ2-1; 7 bases agree with TRBD2. In germline, CDR1 is DFQATT, CDR2 SNEGSKA (reference sequence). The CDR3 sequence is 15 residues long. Trimming took 0 bases from V and 12 from J; bases not matched to a gene: 14.

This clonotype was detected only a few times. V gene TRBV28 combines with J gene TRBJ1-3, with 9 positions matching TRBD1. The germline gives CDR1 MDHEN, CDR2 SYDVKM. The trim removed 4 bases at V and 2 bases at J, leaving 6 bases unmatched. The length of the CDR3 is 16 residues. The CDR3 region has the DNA TGTGCCAGCAGTTCTCCCGGGACAGGGACTGGAAACACCATATATTTT. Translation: CASSSPGTGTGNTIYF. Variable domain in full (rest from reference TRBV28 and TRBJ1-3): DVKVTQSSRYLVKRTGEKVFLECVQDMDHENMFWYRQDPGLGLRLIYFSYDVKMKEKGDIPEGYSVSREKKERFSLILESASTNQTSMYLCASSSPGTGTGNTIYFGEGSWLTVV.

The DNA for the CDR3 is TGCGCCAGCGGAGGGGGGCAGGGGGCTACTGAAGCTTTCTTT. This codes for CASGGGQGATEAFF. The V and J genes are TRBV4-3 and TRBJ1-1; TRBD1 agrees at 8 bases. This CDR3 comprises 14 residues. V shed 8 bases and J 5 bases; nucleotides not matched to a gene: 10. CDR1 is LGHNA and CDR2 is YSLEER in the germline V gene.

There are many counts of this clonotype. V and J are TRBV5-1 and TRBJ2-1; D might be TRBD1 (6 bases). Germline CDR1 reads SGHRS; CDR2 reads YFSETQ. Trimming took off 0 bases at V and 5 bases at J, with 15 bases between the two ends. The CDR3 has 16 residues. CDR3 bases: TGCGCCAGCAGCTTGGCTGGACAGAGCTTTGACAATGAGCAGTTCTTC. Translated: CASSLAGQSFDNEQFF. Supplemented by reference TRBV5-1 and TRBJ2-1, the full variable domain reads KAGVTQTPRYLIKTRGQQVTLSCSPISGHRSVSWYQQTPGQGLQFLFEYFSETQRNKGNFPGRFSGRQFSNSRSEMNVSTLELGDSALYLCASSLAGQSFDNEQFFGPGTRLTVL.

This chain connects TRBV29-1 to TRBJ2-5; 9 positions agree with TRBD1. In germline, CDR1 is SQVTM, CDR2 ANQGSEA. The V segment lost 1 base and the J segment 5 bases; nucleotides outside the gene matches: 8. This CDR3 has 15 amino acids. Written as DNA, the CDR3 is TGCAGCGTTGAAGTTTCCTGGACAGGGGAGGAGACCCAGTACTTC. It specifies CSVEVSWTGEETQYF.

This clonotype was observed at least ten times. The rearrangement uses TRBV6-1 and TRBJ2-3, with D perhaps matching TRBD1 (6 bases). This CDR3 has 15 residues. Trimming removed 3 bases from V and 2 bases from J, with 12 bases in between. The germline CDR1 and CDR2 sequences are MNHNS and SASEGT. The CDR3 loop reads CASSDPGVVTDTQYF. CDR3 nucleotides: TGTGCCAGCAGTGACCCAGGGGTCGTCACAGATACGCAGTATTTT.

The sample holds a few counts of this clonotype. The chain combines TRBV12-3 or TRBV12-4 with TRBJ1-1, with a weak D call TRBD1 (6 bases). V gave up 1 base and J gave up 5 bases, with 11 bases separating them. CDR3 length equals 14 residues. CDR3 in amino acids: CASSLDRERTEAFF. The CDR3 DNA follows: TGTGCCAGCAGTTTAGACAGGGAACGGACTGAAGCTTTCTTT.

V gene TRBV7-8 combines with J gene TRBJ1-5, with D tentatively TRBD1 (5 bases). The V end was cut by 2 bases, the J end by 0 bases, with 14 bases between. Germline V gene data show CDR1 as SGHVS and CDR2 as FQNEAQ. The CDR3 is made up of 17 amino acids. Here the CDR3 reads CASSLRPGTYSNQPQHF. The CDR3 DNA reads TGTGCCAGCAGCTTAAGGCCAGGGACTTATAGCAATCAGCCCCAGCATTTT.

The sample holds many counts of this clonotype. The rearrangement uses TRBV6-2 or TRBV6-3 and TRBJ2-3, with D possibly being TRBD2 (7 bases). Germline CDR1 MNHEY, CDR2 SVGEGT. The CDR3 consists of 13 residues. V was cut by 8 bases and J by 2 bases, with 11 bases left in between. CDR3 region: CASGGANTDTQYF. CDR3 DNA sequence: TGTGCCAGCGGGGGGGCCAACACAGATACGCAGTATTTT.

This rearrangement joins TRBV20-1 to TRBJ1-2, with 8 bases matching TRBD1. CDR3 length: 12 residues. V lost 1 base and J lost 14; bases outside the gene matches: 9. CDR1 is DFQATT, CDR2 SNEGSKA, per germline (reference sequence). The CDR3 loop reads CSARGDRSFETF. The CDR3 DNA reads TGCAGTGCTAGAGGGGACAGGTCTTTTGAGACCTTC.

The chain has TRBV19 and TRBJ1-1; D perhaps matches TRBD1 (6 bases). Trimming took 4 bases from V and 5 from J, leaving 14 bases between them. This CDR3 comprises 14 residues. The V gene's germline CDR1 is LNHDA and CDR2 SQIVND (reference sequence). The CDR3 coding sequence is TGTGCCAGTAGTACCGTCGACAGGAAGACTGAAGCTTTCTTT. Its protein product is CASSTVDRKTEAFF. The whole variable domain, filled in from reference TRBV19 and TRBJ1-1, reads DGGITQSPKYLFRKEGQNVTLSCEQNLNHDAMYWYRQDPGQGLRLIYYSQIVNDFQKGDIAEGYSVSREKKESFPLTVTSAQKNPTAFYLCASSTVDRKTEAFFGQGTRLTVV.

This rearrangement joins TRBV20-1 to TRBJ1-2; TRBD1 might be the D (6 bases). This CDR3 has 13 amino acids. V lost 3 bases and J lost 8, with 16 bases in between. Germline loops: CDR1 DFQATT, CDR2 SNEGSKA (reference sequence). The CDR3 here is CSASPTGGGGYTF. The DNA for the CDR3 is TGCAGTGCTAGCCCGACGGGGGGCGGCGGCTACACCTTC.

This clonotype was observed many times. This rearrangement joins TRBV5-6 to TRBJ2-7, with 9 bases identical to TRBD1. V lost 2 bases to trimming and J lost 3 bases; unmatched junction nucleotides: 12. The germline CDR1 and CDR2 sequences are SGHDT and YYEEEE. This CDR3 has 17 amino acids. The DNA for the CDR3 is TGTGCCAGCAGCTTAGACCTATCGGGACAGGGAAACTACGAGCAGTACTTC. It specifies CASSLDLSGQGNYEQYF.

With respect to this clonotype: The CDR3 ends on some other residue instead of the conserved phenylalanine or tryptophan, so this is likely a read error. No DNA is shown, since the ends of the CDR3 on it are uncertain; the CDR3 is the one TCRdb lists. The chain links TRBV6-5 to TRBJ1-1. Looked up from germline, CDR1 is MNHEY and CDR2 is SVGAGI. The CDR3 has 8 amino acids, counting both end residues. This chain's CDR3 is CASSDNEP.